The entry that follows covers one T cell receptor (beta chain) sequence. Its antigen is unknown. Sequence at one end of the junction differs from germline and may be a read error. These data come from a study of blood T cell dynamics during melanoma immunotherapy. General study findings and limits: At W3, later disease-control patients showed bifurcated PBMC repertoire changes, unlike progressors.

Noted time point: week 3, after first cycle of checkpoint inhibitor. Libraries were prepared by immunoSEQ multiplex PCR; TCRdb keeps only in-frame clonotypes and omits some of them. The sample contains 8,500 to 13,000 clones, more than 75% of which appear only once. The sample was blood, taken from a patient treated with checkpoint blockade. The origin of this receptor is a human donor with melanoma.

DNA for the CDR3: TGTGCCAGCAGCGAAGGGGTCGTCAGCGGGGGGGCCGTAGATACGCAGTATTTT. It specifies CASSEGVVSGGAVDTQYF. The chain couples TRBV2 to TRBJ2-3, with 10 bases fitting TRBD2. Germline V gives CDR1 SNHLY, CDR2 FYNNEI. This CDR3 is built from 18 residues.